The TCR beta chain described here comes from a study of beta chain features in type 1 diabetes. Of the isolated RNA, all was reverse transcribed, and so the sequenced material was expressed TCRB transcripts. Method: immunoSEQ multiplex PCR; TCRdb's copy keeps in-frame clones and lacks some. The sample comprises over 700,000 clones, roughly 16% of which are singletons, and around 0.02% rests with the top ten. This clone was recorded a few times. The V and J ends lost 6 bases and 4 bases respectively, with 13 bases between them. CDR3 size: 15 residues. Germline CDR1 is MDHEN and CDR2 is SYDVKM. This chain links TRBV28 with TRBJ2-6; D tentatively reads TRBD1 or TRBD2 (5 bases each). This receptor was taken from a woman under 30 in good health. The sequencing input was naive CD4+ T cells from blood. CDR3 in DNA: TGTGCCAGCAGGACTTCGGGGCCCGGGGCCAACGTCCTGACTTTC. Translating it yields CASRTSGPGANVLTF.